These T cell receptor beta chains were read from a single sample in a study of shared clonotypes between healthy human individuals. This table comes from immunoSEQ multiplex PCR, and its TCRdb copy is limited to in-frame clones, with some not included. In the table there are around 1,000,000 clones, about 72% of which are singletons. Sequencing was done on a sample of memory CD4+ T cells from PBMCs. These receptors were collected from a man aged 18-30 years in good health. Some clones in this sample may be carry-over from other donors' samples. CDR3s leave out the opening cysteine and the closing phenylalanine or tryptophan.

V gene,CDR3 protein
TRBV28,ASSLSPKEQF
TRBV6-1,ASSGILGETQY
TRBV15,ATSRRQGARQETQY
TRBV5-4,ASSSPGQFSYEQY
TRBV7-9,ASSRQGKETQY
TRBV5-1,ASSPGQGRWNQPQH
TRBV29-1,SVRLPSGRATNEQF
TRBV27,ASSPKPVVYEQY
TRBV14,ASSPQLRQGTQY
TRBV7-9,ATGSTARPNTEAF
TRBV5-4,ASSSPGDRGHGAF
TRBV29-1,SAARFASGGESSYNEQF
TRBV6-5,ASSPRGAETQY
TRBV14,ASSQGSFFQWREQY
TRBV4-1,ASSHGLAEDTQY
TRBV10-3,AISGGSGSEQY
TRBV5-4,ASSLFAFSGREQF
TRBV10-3,ASQDSSNQPQH
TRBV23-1,ASSRYEGSHHYNEQF
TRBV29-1,SVGQGSDQPQH
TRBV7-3,ASSLPTGVGANVLT
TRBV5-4,ASSLEAAPYEQY
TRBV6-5,ASKLAGTETQY
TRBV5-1,ASSPTGVSYNEQF
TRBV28,ASSWTSDLQETQY
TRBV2,ASGDSGTLETQY
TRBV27,ASSGTGGWRGELF